The source of this T cell receptor (beta chain) is a study of shared clonotypes between healthy human individuals. TCRdb's copy holds only in-frame clones and misses some; the assay was immunoSEQ multiplex PCR. The sample carries around 510,000 clones, roughly 72% recorded once. This CDR3 has 15 amino acids. Per germline, CDR1 MNHNY and CDR2 SVGAGI (reference sequence). V was shortened by 2 bases and J by 6 bases, with 16 bases between the two germline ends. Participating donors were healthy, HIV-negative adults free of recent acute infections or vaccinations. Nashville, Tennessee was home to all donors, each a Caucasian adult. Each unsorted sample relied on 70 million to 90 million PBMCs as its source of genomic DNA.

The TCR originated in a woman aged 40 to 50 in good health. Some clones in this sample may be carry-over from other donors' samples. This chain uses TRBV6-6 with TRBJ1-2, with D hard to call. The sample comprised PBMCs. In DNA form, the CDR3 reads TGTGCCAGCAGTTACAAGGCCAGCTCCCGGGATGGCTACACCTTC. Translated: CASSYKASSRDGYTF.